Presented here are 26 T cell receptor beta chains from one specimen sequenced in a study of T cell responses to AZD1222 COVID-19 vaccine. Clones were read by immunoSEQ multiplex PCR, and TCRdb kept only the in-frame ones, dropping some. Among around 190,000 clones listed, 92% were seen once. The sample here was peripheral blood, taken on day 0 of AZD1222 vaccination. These receptors all come from an adult in good health.

This clone appeared once. The J gene is TRBJ1-4, the V gene TRBV11-2, with D tentatively TRBD1 (6 bases). CDR3 length: 15 amino acids. V was trimmed by 5 bases and J by 7 bases, leaving 17 bases between them. Germline V gene data show CDR1 as SGHAT and CDR2 as FQNNGV. The CDR3 DNA sequence: TGTGCCAGCAGCAATCACAGGGAGAAGGGTGAAAAACTGTTTTTT. Residues: CASSNHREKGEKLFF. The full variable domain, its missing parts supplied by reference TRBV11-2 and TRBJ1-4, is EAGVAQSPRYKIIEKRQSVAFWCNPISGHATLYWYQQILGQGPKLLIQFQNNGVVDDSQLPKDRFSAERLKGVDSTLKIQPAKLEDSAVYLCASSNHREKGEKLFFGSGTQLSVL.

This clone was recorded a few times. This chain uses TRBV15 with TRBJ2-5; no firm D call. V shed 0 bases and J shed 5 bases, with 7 bases lying between them. The CDR3 has 13 residues. Germline V CDR1 and CDR2: LNHNV, YYDKDF (reference sequence). The CDR3 region is CATSREVGETQYF. The CDR3 DNA reads as TGTGCCACCAGCAGAGAGGTTGGGGAGACCCAGTACTTC.

This rearrangement joins TRBV12-3 or TRBV12-4 to TRBJ1-2; D gene unclear. Trimming stripped 5 bases from V and 6 bases from J, with 10 bases between. The CDR3 is made up of 12 amino acids. The CDR3: CASSRGPDGYTF. Written as DNA, the CDR3 is TGTGCCAGCAGTCGAGGGCCCGATGGCTACACCTTC.

The chain has TRBV19 and TRBJ1-6; D is perhaps TRBD1 (6 bases). The CDR3 spans 15 residues. Trimming stripped 6 bases from V and 10 bases from J, with 19 bases between. The germline CDR1 and CDR2 sequences are LNHDA and SQIVND (reference sequence). The CDR3 here is CASSKNHRVPSPLHF. In nucleotides, the CDR3 is TGTGCCAGTAGCAAGAATCACAGGGTGCCCTCACCCCTCCACTTT. The entire variable domain, with the rest obtained from reference TRBV19 and TRBJ1-6, is as follows: DGGITQSPKYLFRKEGQNVTLSCEQNLNHDAMYWYRQDPGQGLRLIYYSQIVNDFQKGDIAEGYSVSREKKESFPLTVTSAQKNPTAFYLCASSKNHRVPSPLHFGNGTRLTVT.

The chain has TRBV6-6 and TRBJ1-3; D is unclear. Looked up from germline, CDR1 is MNHNY and CDR2 is SVGAGI (reference sequence). The CDR3 extends over 16 amino acids. The V gene lost 1 base and the J gene lost 0 bases, with 10 bases spanning the gap. In DNA form, the CDR3 reads TGTGCCAGCAGTTACTATACAGCAGTCTCTGGAAACACCATATATTTT. Amino acid sequence: CASSYYTAVSGNTIYF.

The chain links TRBV10-3 to TRBJ2-1, with 12 nucleotides matching TRBD2. The germline CDR1 and CDR2 sequences are ENHRY and SYGVKD. V lost 4 bases to trimming and J lost 8 bases; unmatched junction nucleotides: 6. CDR3 length: 15 amino acids. The CDR3 loop is CAISVLAGGRYEQFF. CDR3 coding DNA: TGTGCCATCAGTGTCCTAGCGGGGGGGCGTTATGAGCAGTTCTTC.

The CDR3 nucleotides are TGTGCCAGCAGTTTACAGCCAAATCAGCCCCAGCATTTT. This gives the protein CASSLQPNQPQHF. The chain recombines TRBV27 with TRBJ1-5; D gene uncertain. This CDR3 contains 13 residues. V gave up 2 bases and J gave up 4 bases, with 6 bases separating them. The germline V gene has CDR1 MNHEY and CDR2 SMNVEV (reference sequence).

Here the CDR3 reads CASSGRADTQYF. DNA of the CDR3: TGTGCCAGCAGCGGCAGGGCCGATACGCAGTATTTT. The V and J genes are TRBV9 and TRBJ2-3; D is perhaps TRBD1 (5 bases). Germline CDR1 and CDR2: SGDLS and YYNGEE. Trimming removed 3 bases at V and 6 bases at J, with 8 bases between. This CDR3 contains 12 residues.

This rearrangement joins TRBV27 to TRBJ2-3; no reliable D call. CDR3 length: 13 amino acids. Germline CDR1 and CDR2: MNHEY and SMNVEV (reference sequence). V was pared by 2 bases and J by 1 base, with 4 bases between. Here the CDR3 DNA reads TGTGCCAGCAGTTTACGGCGCACAGATACGCAGTATTTT. It specifies CASSLRRTDTQYF.

V is TRBV6-5 and J is TRBJ1-2, with D possibly matching TRBD1 (5 bases). The germline CDR1 and CDR2 sequences are MNHEY and SVGAGI. V was clipped by 0 bases and J by 9 bases, with 17 bases between them. The CDR3 runs to 15 residues. The CDR3 sequence: CASSYSRRTGGRYTF. DNA of the CDR3: TGTGCCAGCAGTTACTCCAGGCGGACTGGGGGTCGCTACACCTTC.

The chain uses TRBV2 and TRBJ1-4; 10 positions match TRBD1. Losses at the gene ends were 6 bases for V and 6 bases for J; bases not matched to a gene: 10. Germline loops: CDR1 SNHLY, CDR2 FYNNEI. The length of the CDR3 is 16 residues. This CDR3 reads CASRPGTGDAYEKLFF. The DNA of the CDR3 is TGTGCCAGCAGGCCCGGGACAGGGGACGCTTATGAAAAACTGTTTTTT.

The J gene is TRBJ1-3, the V gene TRBV29-1; TRBD1 is a possible D gene (6 bases). The germline V gene has CDR1 SQVTM and CDR2 ANQGSEA. V gave up 6 bases and J gave up 3 bases, with 18 bases separating them. There are 15 residues in the CDR3. This CDR3 is CSVRVRGRLGNTIYF. The CDR3 DNA reads TGCAGCGTGCGTGTGCGGGGGCGACTTGGAAACACCATATATTTT.

The chain uses TRBV19 and TRBJ2-7; the D is unclear. The CDR3 sequence is 11 residues long. Germline lookup yields CDR1 LNHDA and CDR2 SQIVND (reference sequence). V was clipped by 6 bases and J by 2 bases, with 5 bases between them. The CDR3 reads CASRQAYEQYF. CDR3 nucleotides: TGTGCCAGTAGGCAAGCCTACGAGCAGTACTTC.

This chain joins TRBV9 and TRBJ1-6; D not resolved. This CDR3 contains 12 residues. Germline-derived CDR1 and CDR2 are SGDLS and YYNGEE. V was pared by 7 bases and J by 7 bases, with 9 bases between. CDR3 coding DNA: TGTGCCAGCGCTTACCCGAATTCACCCCTCCACTTT. Protein: CASAYPNSPLHF. Variable domain in full (rest from reference TRBV9 and TRBJ1-6): DSGVTQTPKHLITATGQRVTLRCSPRSGDLSVYWYQQSLDQGLQFLIQYYNGEERAKGNILERFSAQQFPDLHSELNLSSLELGDSALYFCASAYPNSPLHFGNGTRLTVT.

The V call is TRBV5-1, the J call TRBJ1-4; D is unclear. The CDR3 consists of 13 residues. Germline CDR1 and CDR2: SGHRS and YFSETQ. V was cut by 5 bases and J by 0 bases, with 5 bases left in between. The CDR3 DNA reads TGCGCCAGCAGGCGGGCAACTAATGAAAAACTGTTTTTT. Protein product: CASRRATNEKLFF.

The count of this clone is one. The V call is TRBV9, the J call TRBJ2-2; no firm D call. V lost 4 bases, J lost 3 bases, and 7 bases lay in between. The CDR3 runs 13 residues. Germline V CDR1 and CDR2: SGDLS, YYNGEE. This chain's CDR3 is CASSFPDTGELFF. The CDR3 bases are TGTGCCAGCAGCTTCCCAGACACCGGGGAGCTGTTTTTT.

This clone has only one observation. The genes are TRBV20-1 and TRBJ1-1, with D uncertain. Trimming shortened V by 8 bases and J by 11 bases, and 18 bases separated the two germline ends. Germline CDR1 DFQATT, CDR2 SNEGSKA (reference sequence). CDR3 size: 11 residues. CDR3 sequence: CSSGTHNEAFF. The CDR3 DNA is TGCAGTTCGGGTACCCACAACGAGGCTTTCTTT.

There are a few counts of this clone. The gene calls are TRBV28 and TRBJ1-1; D is unclear. The CDR3 consists of 12 residues. Germline V gives CDR1 MDHEN, CDR2 SYDVKM. V lost 4 bases and J lost 6, with 9 bases in between. The CDR3 region is CASSSTVAEAFF. Here the CDR3 DNA reads TGTGCCAGCAGTTCCACAGTTGCTGAAGCTTTCTTT.

The chain is built from TRBV6-6 and TRBJ1-3, with 8 bases aligning to TRBD1. The germline V gene encodes CDR1 MNHNY and CDR2 SVGAGI (reference sequence). The CDR3 sequence is 14 residues long. V lost 6 bases to trimming and J lost 2 bases; unmatched junction nucleotides: 3. The CDR3 spells CASRKTGAGNTIYF. The DNA for the CDR3 is TGTGCCAGCAGGAAGACAGGGGCTGGAAACACCATATATTTT.

This rearrangement joins TRBV10-3 to TRBJ2-7; 14 bases are a match to TRBD2. With V trimmed by 6 bases and J by 2 bases, 6 bases remained unmatched. The CDR3 has 16 residues. The V gene's germline CDR1 is ENHRY and CDR2 SYGVKD. The CDR3 DNA sequence: TGTGCCATCAGATCGGGACTAGCGGGGGTGGCCTACGAGCAGTACTTC. Amino acid sequence: CAIRSGLAGVAYEQYF.

The gene calls are TRBV5-4 and TRBJ1-2; 8 bases are a match to TRBD1. Looked up from germline, CDR1 is SGHNT and CDR2 is YYREEE (reference sequence). J lost 4 bases, V lost 4 bases, and 9 bases had no gene match. The CDR3 consists of 15 residues. Written as DNA, the CDR3 is TGTGCCAGCAGCCTCGCCGGGACAGGCCTCTATGGCTACACCTTC. Translation: CASSLAGTGLYGYTF.

On this clone itself: At one end, the junction sequence differs from germline, possibly due to a read error. The genes are TRBV28 and TRBJ1-1; TRBD1 aligns across 7 bases. The V gene's germline CDR1 is MDHEN and CDR2 SYDVKM. The CDR3 totals 11 residues. The CDR3 is CASSSRDSGVF. The DNA for the CDR3 is TGTGCCAGCAGTTCTAGGGACAGCGGAGTCTTT.

The chain uses TRBV5-1 and TRBJ1-6; D is perhaps TRBD1 (6 bases). The length of the CDR3 is 16 residues. With 4 bases removed from V and 0 bases from J, the gap between germline ends came to 11 bases. Germline V CDR1 and CDR2: SGHRS, YFSETQ. The DNA of the CDR3 is TGCGCCAGCAGCCAAGGACAGAGCTCCTATAATTCACCCCTCCACTTT. Translated, it gives CASSQGQSSYNSPLHF.

The V gene is TRBV6-5, the J gene TRBJ2-5, with D tentatively TRBD2 (5 bases). Germline CDR1 MNHEY, CDR2 SVGAGI. This CDR3 has 15 residues. Trimming stripped 3 bases from V and 2 bases from J, with 13 bases between. The CDR3, as DNA: TGTGCCAGCAGTTATTCGTGGGAGCTACAAGAGACCCAGTACTTC. Amino acids: CASSYSWELQETQYF.

The chain links TRBV27 to TRBJ2-7; D is possibly TRBD1 (6 bases). The CDR3 totals 17 residues. Germline V gene data show CDR1 as MNHEY and CDR2 as SMNVEV (reference sequence). V lost 1 base and J lost 5, with 21 bases in between. The CDR3 sequence is CASSLYRSPGGIDEQYF. The CDR3, as DNA: TGTGCCAGCAGTTTATATCGCAGCCCTGGGGGCATTGACGAGCAGTACTTC.

The chain is built from TRBV4-2 and TRBJ2-7; TRBD1 matches at 9 bases. CDR1 is LGHNA, CDR2 YNFKEQ, per germline. V gave up 4 bases and J gave up 1 base; unmatched junction bases: 8. This CDR3 comprises 16 residues. This CDR3 is CASSPYMDRGSYEQYF. The CDR3 DNA is TGTGCCAGCAGCCCCTACATGGACAGGGGATCCTACGAGCAGTACTTC.